The sequence of this T cell receptor beta chain was determined in a study of blood T cells in healthy people across ages (dated by TCRdb to 2013 to 2016). Broadly, across the study: In model experiments, template switching captured about one uniquely barcoded TCR beta cDNA molecule for every two T cells. The study measured age-related changes in TCR beta repertoire diversity using deep sequencing normalized with unique cDNA molecular identifiers. Donors were grouped into four age groups: young (average roughly 17 years), middle-aged (39), aged (approximately 67) and long-lived (over 80). Donors of different ages were randomly distributed across sequencing lanes to avoid experimental bias. Using the same blood draw, the study looked at two additional independent replicas of 1 million unique cDNA reads for two donors, one aged 18 to 30 and the other aged 80 or older. Points the paper makes about the study in general: As age increased, observed TCR beta diversity per million T cells dropped in a roughly linear way, and a significant reduction was already evident by age 40. Because profiling used bulk unsorted PBMCs, naive and antigen-experienced compartments could not be compared conclusively. The percentage of naive T cells measured by flow cytometry correlated strongly with observed TCR beta diversity. Compared with the aged group, the long-lived group had more naive CD4+ T cells, fewer expanded clones and increased TCR diversity, a pattern suggesting age selection. Total diversity estimates from one million sequenced T cells were considered lower bounds and underestimates. Donor CMV infection status was unknown, potentially confounding age-related changes in expanded clonotypes.

The approximately 39 donors, aged roughly 6 to 100 years, were systemically healthy Caucasian individuals from Russia. Each donor gave ten milliliters of peripheral blood, collected into EDTA-treated Vacutainer tubes. Ficoll-Paque density-gradient centrifugation was used to isolate PBMCs, with at least 6 million per sample. Trizol reagent was used to extract total RNA from the PBMCs, yielding at least 6 micrograms per sample. For every donor, an aliquot of PBMCs went through flow cytometry to measure the percentages of naive CD45RAhigh/CD27high T cells. The germline V gene encodes CDR1 SQVTM and CDR2 ANQGSEA. CDR3 length: 13 amino acids, cysteine to phenylalanine. Only CDR3 DNA is held: 39 bases, read in frame from base 1. The junction shows trimming of 2 bases on V and 3 bases on J, plus 10 bases between the germline ends. Receptor amplification or capture employed 5' RACE. Sequencing instrument: Illumina HiSeq 2500. A second PCR of roughly 7 to 11 cycles was performed with a sample-barcoded 5' primer and a J-beta primer mix. A unique molecular identifier was introduced onto each TCR beta cDNA molecule by a template-switch 5' adaptor carrying 12 random nucleotides. Each sample yielded at least 2.5 million CDR3-containing paired-end reads. The Mint cDNA synthesis kit, primed by a TRBC-specific oligonucleotide, was used to synthesize first-strand cDNA from all RNA. Following uracil-DNA glycosylase treatment, all cDNA underwent a first 18-cycle PCR with the universal primers M1SS and BC2_uni_R. Under the source paper's analysis protocol: For normalization, 1 million high-quality reads were randomly selected from each sample, with every read carrying a distinct molecular identifier. Reads with shared molecular identifiers were discarded instead of being binned into consensus sequences. MiTCR, run with a Q25 quality threshold and the strictest error-elimination algorithm, handled CDR3 identification, clonotype clustering and error correction. A nonparametric unseen species model using Euler transformation provided a lower-bound estimate of total TCR beta diversity. The public reads were reanalyzed by TCRdb: fastp trimming at Q25, MiXCR alignment, in-frame beta chains only. Rows are unified per CDR3 protein, each entry keeping the most common DNA and genes. The V and J calls shown here were made by TCRdb, not taken from the authors' results. This sample lists around 1,700,000 distinct CDR3 sequences; 28% were detected once. The ten largest make up approximately 7.7% of the sample.

This clonotype was observed at least ten times. The clone's antigen remains unknown. Per-base qualities were not stored, and no clone one base away is much larger. Sequenced: blood. The source of this sequence is a woman aged 25-40 years in good health. This receptor chain uses TRBV29-1 and TRBJ2-5, with the D gene uncertain. The DNA is as follows: TGCAGCGTTGAAAAGGGCCAGAAAGAGACCCAGTACTTC. It is translated as CSVEKGQKETQYF.